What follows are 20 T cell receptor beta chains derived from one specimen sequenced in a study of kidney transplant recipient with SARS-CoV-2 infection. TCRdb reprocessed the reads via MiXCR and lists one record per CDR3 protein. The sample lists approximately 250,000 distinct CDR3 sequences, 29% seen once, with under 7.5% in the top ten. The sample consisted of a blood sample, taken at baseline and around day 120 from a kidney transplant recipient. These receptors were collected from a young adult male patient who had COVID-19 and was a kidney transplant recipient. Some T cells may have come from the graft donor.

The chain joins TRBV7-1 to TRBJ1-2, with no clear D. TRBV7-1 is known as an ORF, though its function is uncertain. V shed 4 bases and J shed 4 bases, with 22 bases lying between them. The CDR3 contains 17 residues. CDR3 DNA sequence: TGTGCCAGCAGCTTATCTACTCACGAGGGAAAGACCTATGGCTACACCTTC. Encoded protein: CASSLSTHEGKTYGYTF.

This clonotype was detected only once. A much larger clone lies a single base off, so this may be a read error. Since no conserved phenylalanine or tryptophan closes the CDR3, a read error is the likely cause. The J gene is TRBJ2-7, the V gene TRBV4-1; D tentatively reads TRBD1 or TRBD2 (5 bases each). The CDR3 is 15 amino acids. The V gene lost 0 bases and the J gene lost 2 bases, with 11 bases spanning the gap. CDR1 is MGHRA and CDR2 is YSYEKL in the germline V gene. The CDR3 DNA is TGCGCCAGCAGCCAAGAAAGTCGGGGCCCCTACGAGCAGTACCTC. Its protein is CASSQESRGPYEQYL.

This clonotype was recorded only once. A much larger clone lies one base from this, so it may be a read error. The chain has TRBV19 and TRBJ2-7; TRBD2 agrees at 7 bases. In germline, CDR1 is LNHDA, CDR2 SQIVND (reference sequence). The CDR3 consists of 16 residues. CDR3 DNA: TGTACCAGTAGTGCCACATCCAGCGGGATGGGTTACGAGCAGTACTTC. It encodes CTSSATSSGMGYEQYF.

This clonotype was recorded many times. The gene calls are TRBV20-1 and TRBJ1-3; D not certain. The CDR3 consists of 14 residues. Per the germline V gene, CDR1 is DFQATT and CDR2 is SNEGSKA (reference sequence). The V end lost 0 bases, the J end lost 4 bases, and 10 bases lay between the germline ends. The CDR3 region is CSARDRRGGNTIYF. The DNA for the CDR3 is TGCAGTGCTAGAGATCGCCGGGGAGGAAACACCATATATTTT.

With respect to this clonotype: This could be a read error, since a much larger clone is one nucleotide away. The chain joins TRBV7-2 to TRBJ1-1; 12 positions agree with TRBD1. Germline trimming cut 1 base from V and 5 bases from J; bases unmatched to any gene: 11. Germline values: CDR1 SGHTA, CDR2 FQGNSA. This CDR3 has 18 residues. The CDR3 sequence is CASSLVSGTGGIKTEAFF. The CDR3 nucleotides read TGTGCCAGCAGCTTAGTCTCCGGGACAGGGGGCATAAAGACTGAAGCTTTCTTT.

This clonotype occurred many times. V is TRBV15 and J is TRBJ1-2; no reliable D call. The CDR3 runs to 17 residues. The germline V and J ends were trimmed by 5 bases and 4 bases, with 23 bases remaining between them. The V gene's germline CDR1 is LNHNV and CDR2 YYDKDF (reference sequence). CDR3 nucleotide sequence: TGTGCCACCAGCGACCTGTTAAGGTGTGGAAAGACCTATGGCTACACCTTC. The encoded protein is CATSDLLRCGKTYGYTF. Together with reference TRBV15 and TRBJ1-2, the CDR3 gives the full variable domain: DAMVIQNPRYQVTQFGKPVTLSCSQTLNHNVMYWYQQKSSQAPKLLFHYYDKDFNNEADTPDNFQSRRPNTSFCFLDIRSPGLGDTAMYLCATSDLLRCGKTYGYTFGSGTRLTVV.

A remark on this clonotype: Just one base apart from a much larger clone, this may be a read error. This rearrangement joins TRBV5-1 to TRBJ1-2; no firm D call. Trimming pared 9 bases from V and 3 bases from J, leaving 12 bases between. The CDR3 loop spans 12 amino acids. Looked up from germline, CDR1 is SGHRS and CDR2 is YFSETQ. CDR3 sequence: CANIGVDYGYTF. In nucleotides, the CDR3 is TGCGCCAACATCGGGGTTGACTATGGCTACACCTTC.

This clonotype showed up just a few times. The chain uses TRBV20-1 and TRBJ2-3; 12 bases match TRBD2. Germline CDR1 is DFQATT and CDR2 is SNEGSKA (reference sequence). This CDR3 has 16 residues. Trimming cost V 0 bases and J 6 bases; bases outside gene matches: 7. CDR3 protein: CSARDRLAGAYDTQYF. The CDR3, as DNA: TGCAGTGCTAGAGATAGACTAGCGGGAGCGTACGATACGCAGTATTTT.

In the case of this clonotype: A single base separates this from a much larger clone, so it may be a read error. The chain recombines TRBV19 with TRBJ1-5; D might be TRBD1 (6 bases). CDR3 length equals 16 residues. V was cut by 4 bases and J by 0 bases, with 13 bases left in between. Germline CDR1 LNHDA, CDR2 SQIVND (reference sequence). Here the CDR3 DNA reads TGTGCCAGTAGTACAGGTAGGGGGAATAGCAATCAGCCCCAGCATTTT. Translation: CASSTGRGNSNQPQHF.

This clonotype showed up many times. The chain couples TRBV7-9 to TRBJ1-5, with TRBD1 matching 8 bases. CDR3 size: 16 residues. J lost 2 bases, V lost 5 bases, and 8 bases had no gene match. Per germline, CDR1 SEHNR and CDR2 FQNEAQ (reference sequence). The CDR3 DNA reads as TGTGCCAGCAGCACGGACAGGGAGGGCCGCAATCAGCCCCAGCATTTT. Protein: CASSTDREGRNQPQHF.

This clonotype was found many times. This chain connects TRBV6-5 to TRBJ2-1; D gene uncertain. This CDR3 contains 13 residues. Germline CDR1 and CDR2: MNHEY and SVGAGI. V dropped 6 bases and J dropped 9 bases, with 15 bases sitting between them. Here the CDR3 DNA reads TGTGCCAGCAGGCCCCTCACATTTGGTGAGCAGTTCTTC. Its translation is CASRPLTFGEQFF.

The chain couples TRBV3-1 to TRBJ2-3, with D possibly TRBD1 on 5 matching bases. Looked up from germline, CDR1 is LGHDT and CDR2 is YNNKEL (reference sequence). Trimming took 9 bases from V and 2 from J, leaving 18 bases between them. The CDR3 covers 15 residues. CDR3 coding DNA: TGTGCCAGTAGCTTAGGGGTAGTCTACACAGATACGCAGTATTTT. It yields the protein CASSLGVVYTDTQYF.

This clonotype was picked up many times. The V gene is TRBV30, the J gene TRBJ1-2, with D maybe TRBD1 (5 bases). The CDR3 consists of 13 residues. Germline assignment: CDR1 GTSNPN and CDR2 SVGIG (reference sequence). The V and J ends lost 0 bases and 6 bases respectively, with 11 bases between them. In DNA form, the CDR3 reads TGTGCCTGGAGTGTCCGGGGGGGGAATGGCTACACCTTC. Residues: CAWSVRGGNGYTF.

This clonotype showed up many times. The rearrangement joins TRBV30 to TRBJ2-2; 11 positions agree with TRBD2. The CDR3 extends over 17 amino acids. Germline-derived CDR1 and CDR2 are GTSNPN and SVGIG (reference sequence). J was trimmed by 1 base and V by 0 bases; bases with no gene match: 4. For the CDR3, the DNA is TGTGCCTGGAGTGTAACTAGCGGGAGTTGGAACACCGGGGAGCTGTTTTTT. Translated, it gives CAWSVTSGSWNTGELFF.

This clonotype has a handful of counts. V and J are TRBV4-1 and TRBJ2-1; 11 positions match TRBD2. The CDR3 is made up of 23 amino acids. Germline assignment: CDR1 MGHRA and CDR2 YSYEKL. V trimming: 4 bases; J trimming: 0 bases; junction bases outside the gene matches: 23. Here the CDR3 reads CASSPPGLAGGPALNSSYNEQFF. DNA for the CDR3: TGCGCCAGCAGCCCCCCTGGGCTAGCGGGAGGACCCGCTCTTAATAGCTCCTACAATGAGCAGTTCTTC.

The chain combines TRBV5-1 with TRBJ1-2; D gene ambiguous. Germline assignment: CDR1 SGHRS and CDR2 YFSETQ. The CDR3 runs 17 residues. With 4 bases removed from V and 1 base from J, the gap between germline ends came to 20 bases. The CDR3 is CASSPTWAETNNYGYTF. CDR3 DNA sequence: TGCGCCAGCAGCCCCACCTGGGCGGAAACCAATAACTATGGCTACACCTTC.

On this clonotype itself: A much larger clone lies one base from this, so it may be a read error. The CDR3 DNA reads TGCAGAGTTGAATTTTCCGGGACCTACGAGCAGTACTTC. It is translated as CRVEFSGTYEQYF. V is TRBV29-1 and J is TRBJ2-7; tentative D call: TRBD2 (5 bases). This CDR3 is 13 amino acids long. The germline V gene has CDR1 SQVTM and CDR2 ANQGSEA.

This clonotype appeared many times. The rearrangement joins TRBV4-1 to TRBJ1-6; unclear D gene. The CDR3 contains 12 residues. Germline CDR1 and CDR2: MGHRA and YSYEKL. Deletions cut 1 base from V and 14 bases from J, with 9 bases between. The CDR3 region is CASSQAGLALHF. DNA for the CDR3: TGCGCCAGCAGCCAAGCAGGCTTGGCCCTCCACTTT.

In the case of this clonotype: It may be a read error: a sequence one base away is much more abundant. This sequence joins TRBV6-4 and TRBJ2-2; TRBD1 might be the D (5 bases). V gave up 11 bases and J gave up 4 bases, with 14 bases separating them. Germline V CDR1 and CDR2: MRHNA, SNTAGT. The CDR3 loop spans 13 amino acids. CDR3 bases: TGTGCCGGCAAAAGACAGACCACCGGGGAGCTGTTTTTT. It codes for CAGKRQTTGELFF.

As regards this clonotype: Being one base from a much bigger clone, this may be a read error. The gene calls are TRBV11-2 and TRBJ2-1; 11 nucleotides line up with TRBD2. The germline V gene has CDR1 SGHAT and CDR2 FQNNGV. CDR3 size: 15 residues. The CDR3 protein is CASSLLAGVYNELFF. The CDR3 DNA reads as TGTGCCAGCAGCCTACTAGCGGGAGTATACAATGAGCTGTTCTTC.